Shown below are 5 T cell receptor beta chains from a single sample sequenced in a study of patients and donors after allogeneic stem cell transplantation. From the RT-PCR reads, TCRdb called clonotypes with MiXCR, one entry per CDR3 protein. The sample carries more than 850,000 distinct CDR3 sequences, roughly 17% recorded once. Sample: blood, either unsorted or a sorted T cell fraction (not recorded which). The receptors shown here come from a human donor who was either an allogeneic HSCT recipient or a stem cell or donor lymphocyte infusion donor (not recorded which). It is not recorded whose cells these are; they may come from a transplant donor.

This clonotype came up a few times. This chain links TRBV7-3 with TRBJ1-2; D not resolved. Trimming took 1 base from V and 8 from J, leaving 2 bases between them. This CDR3 is 10 amino acids long. Per germline, CDR1 SGHTA and CDR2 FQGTGA. The CDR3 nucleotides are TGTGCCAGCAGCTTAATGGGCTACACCTTC. Translating it yields CASSLMGYTF.

This clonotype was detected a few times. The gene calls are TRBV12-3 or TRBV12-4 and TRBJ1-5, with 7 bases fitting TRBD1. Trimming at V came to 6 bases and at J to 3 bases, leaving 5 bases not matched to a gene. This CDR3 has 14 residues. The CDR3 spells CASSGGQYNQPQHF. The CDR3 nucleotides read TGTGCCAGCAGCGGGGGACAGTACAATCAGCCCCAGCATTTT.

This clonotype has just a few counts. The rearrangement uses TRBV28 and TRBJ1-1; a weak D match, TRBD1 (5 bases). Trimming pared 6 bases from V and 12 bases from J, leaving 17 bases between. CDR1 and CDR2 (germline): MDHEN, SYDVKM. The CDR3 contains 12 residues. The CDR3 DNA sequence: TGTGCCAGCAGCCAGCGCCCCGGGGCGACTTTCTTT. The encoded protein is CASSQRPGATFF.

The chain uses TRBV2 and TRBJ2-1; D assignment may be TRBD1 or TRBD2 (5 bases each). V was shortened by 2 bases and J by 6 bases, with 20 bases between the two germline ends. The CDR3 is made up of 17 amino acids. Germline V gene lookup returns CDR1 SNHLY and CDR2 FYNNEI. CDR3 bases: TGTGCCAGCAGTGAATACGTCATCTTGGCGAGGGGCAATGAGCAGTTCTTC. The encoded protein is CASSEYVILARGNEQFF.

V gene TRBV3-1 combines with J gene TRBJ1-1, with D hard to call. The germline V gene encodes CDR1 LGHDT and CDR2 YNNKEL (reference sequence). V shed 1 base and J shed 11 bases, with 17 bases lying between them. The length of the CDR3 is 14 residues. The DNA of the CDR3 is TGTGCCAGCAGCCAAGTAGGTAGAGGAGGACGGGCTTTCTTT. This codes for CASSQVGRGGRAFF.